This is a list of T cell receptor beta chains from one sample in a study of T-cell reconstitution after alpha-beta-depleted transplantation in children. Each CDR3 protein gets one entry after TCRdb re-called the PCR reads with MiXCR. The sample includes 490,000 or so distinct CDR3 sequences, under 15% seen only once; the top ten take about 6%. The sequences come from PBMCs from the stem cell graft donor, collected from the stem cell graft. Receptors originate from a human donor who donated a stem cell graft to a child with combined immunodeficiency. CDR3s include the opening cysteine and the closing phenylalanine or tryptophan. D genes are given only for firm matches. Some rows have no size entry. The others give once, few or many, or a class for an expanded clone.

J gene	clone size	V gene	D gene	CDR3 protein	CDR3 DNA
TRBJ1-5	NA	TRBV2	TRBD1	CASKLGQGRDQPQHF	TGTGCCAGCAAGTTGGGACAGGGAAGGGATCAGCCCCAGCATTTT
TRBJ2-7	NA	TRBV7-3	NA	CASSLSGRGHEQYF	TGTGCCAGCAGCTTAAGCGGCAGGGGTCACGAGCAGTACTTC
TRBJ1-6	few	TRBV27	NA	CASSLNDSPLHF	TGTGCCAGCAGTTTAAATGATTCACCCCTCCACTTT
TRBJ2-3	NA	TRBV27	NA	CASRKILGDTQYF	TGTGCCAGCAGAAAAATCCTAGGGGATACGCAGTATTTT
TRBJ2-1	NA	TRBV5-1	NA	CASSLRREAREQFF	TGCGCCAGCAGCTTAAGGCGGGAAGCTAGGGAGCAGTTCTTC
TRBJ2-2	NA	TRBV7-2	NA	CASSLAREAGELFF	TGTGCCAGCAGCTTAGCTCGCGAGGCCGGGGAGCTGTTTTTT
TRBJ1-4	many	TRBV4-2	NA	CASSQDRRAGLQANEKLFF	TGTGCCAGCAGCCAAGATCGACGGGCAGGCCTGCAGGCTAATGAAAAACTGTTTTTT
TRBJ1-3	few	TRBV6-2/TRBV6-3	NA	CASSIRRGSGNTIYF	TGTGCCAGCAGCATCCGCCGCGGATCTGGAAACACCATATATTTT
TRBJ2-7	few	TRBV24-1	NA	CATTAARVTYEQYF	TGTGCCACCACGGCCGCCAGGGTGACCTACGAGCAGTACTTC
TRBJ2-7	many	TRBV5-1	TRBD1	CASSSSGQGYEQYF	TGCGCCAGCAGCTCGTCGGGACAGGGCTACGAGCAGTACTTC
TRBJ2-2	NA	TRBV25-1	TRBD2	CASSPPGWGRSGGDSNTGELFF	TGTGCCAGCAGTCCTCCGGGTTGGGGGAGAAGCGGGGGAGACTCGAACACCGGGGAGCTGTTTTTT
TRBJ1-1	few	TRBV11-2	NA	CASSSRPISTEAFF	TGTGCCAGCAGTTCCCGCCCCATAAGCACTGAAGCTTTCTTT
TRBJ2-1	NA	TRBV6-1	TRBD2	CASSHGAGGPNEQFF	TGTGCCAGCAGCCACGGGGCGGGAGGGCCGAATGAGCAGTTCTTC
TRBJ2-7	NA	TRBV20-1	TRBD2	CSASGASGNEQYF	TGCAGTGCTAGTGGGGCTAGCGGGAACGAGCAGTACTTC
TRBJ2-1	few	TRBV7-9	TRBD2	CASSPRAGGPIYDEQFF	TGTGCCAGCAGCCCTCGAGCGGGGGGGCCTATTTACGATGAGCAGTTCTTC
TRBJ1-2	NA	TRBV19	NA	CASSSHYGYTF	TGTGCCAGTAGTTCGCATTATGGCTACACCTTC
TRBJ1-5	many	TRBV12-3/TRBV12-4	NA	CASSRAALSNQPQHF	TGTGCCAGCAGTAGGGCAGCCTTAAGCAATCAGCCCCAGCATTTT
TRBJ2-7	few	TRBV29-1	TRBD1	CSVGWTGGHEQYF	TGCAGCGTTGGATGGACAGGGGGTCACGAGCAGTACTTC
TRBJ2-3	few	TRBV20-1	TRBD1	CSARDLGQKIGTDTQYF	TGCAGTGCTAGAGATCTGGGACAGAAAATTGGGACAGATACGCAGTATTTT
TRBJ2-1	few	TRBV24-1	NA	CATSKRAYTIGIFNEQFF	TGTGCCACCAGTAAGCGGGCATATACAATCGGTATCTTCAATGAGCAGTTCTTC
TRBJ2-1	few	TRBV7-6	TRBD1	CASSLAGTGGLDEQFF	TGTGCCAGCAGCTTAGCCGGGACAGGGGGCTTGGATGAGCAGTTCTTC
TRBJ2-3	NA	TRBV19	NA	CASSRGEGARQYF	TGTGCCAGTAGTAGGGGCGAAGGTGCGCGCCAGTATTTT